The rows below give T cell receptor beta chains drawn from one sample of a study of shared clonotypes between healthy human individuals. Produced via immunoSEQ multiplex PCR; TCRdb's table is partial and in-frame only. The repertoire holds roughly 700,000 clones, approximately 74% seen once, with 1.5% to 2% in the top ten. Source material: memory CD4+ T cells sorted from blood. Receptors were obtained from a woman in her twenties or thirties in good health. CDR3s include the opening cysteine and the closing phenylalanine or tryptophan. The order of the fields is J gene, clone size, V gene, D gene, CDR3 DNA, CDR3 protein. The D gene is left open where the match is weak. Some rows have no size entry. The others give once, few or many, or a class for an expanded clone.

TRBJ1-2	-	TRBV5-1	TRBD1	TGCGCCAGCAGCTACGGACAGGAGGGACCTGGCTACACCTTC	CASSYGQEGPGYTF
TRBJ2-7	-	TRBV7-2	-	TGTGCCAGCAGCTTAGCGGCCGGGTCAAACTACGAGCAGTACTTC	CASSLAAGSNYEQYF
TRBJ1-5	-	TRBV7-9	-	TGTGCCAGCAGCTTAGTCTCTGGCAATCAGCCCCAGCATTTT	CASSLVSGNQPQHF
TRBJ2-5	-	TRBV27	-	TGTGCCAGCAGTTTCGTTACTGGGGCCGGCACCCAGTACTTC	CASSFVTGAGTQYF
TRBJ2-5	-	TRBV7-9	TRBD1	TGTGCCAGCAGCCGGGGACAGAAAGAGACCCAGTACTTC	CASSRGQKETQYF
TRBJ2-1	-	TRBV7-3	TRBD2	TGTGCCAGCAGCGTTGTAGCGGGAGAGTACAATGAGCAGTTCTTC	CASSVVAGEYNEQFF
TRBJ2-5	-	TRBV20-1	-	TGCAGTGCTGGGAGATCGGAGACCCAGTACTTC	CSAGRSETQYF
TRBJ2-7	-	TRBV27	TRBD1	TGTGCCAGCAGTTTTAGGGGACAGGGGAGCCAAAATTTGGAGCAGTACTTC	CASSFRGQGSQNLEQYF
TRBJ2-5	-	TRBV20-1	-	TGCAGTGTTCGAGTCCGTGAGACCCAGTACTTC	CSVRVRETQYF
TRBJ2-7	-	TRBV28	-	TGTGCCAGCTTCAGACCCCACGAGCAGTACTTC	CASFRPHEQYF
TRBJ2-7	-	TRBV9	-	TGTGCCAGCAGTCCCCAGGGAAAGCAGTACTTC	CASSPQGKQYF
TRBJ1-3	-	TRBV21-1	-	TGTGCCAGCAGCACTGACAGAGTTTCCGACGTTGTAAGAAACACCATATATTTT	CASSTDRVSDVVRNTIYF
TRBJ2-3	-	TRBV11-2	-	TGTGCCAGCAGCTTTACGACGGATACGCAGTATTTT	CASSFTTDTQYF
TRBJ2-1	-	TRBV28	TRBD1	TGTGCCAGCAGTGAACCGGGACAGGGCTACAATGAGCAGTTCTTC	CASSEPGQGYNEQFF
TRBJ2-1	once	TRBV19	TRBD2	TGTGCCAGTAGGCGACTAGCGGGAGATGATGAGCAGTTCTTC	CASRRLAGDDEQFF
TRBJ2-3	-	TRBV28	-	TGTGCCAGCAGCTTAATTAGCGGACGCACAGATACGCAGTATTTT	CASSLISGRTDTQYF
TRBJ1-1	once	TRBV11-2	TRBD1	TGTGCCAGCAGCGGTCGACAGGGGGGGACTGAAGCTTTCTTT	CASSGRQGGTEAFF
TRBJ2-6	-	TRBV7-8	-	TGTGCCAGCAGCTGGTCTGCACAAAGTCGGGCCAACGTCCTGACTTTC	CASSWSAQSRANVLTF
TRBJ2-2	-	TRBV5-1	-	TGCGCCAGCGGTCTAGAGGACACCGGGGAGCTGTTTTTT	CASGLEDTGELFF
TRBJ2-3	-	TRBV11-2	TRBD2	TGTGCCAGCAGCTTCTTACACGGGGGGAGCACAGATACGCAGTATTTT	CASSFLHGGSTDTQYF
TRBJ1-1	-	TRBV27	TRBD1	TGTGCCAGCAGCCCCGGGACAGGGGTTTATTTCTTT	CASSPGTGVYFF
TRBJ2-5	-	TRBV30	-	TGTGCCTGGAGTGTAGGCAATCAAGAGACCCAGTACTTC	CAWSVGNQETQYF